This T cell receptor beta chain was found in a study of blood T cell repertoires in COVID-19 (dated by TCRdb to 2020 to 2021). Context from the whole study: Samples covering the acute and convalescent phases of COVID-19 were provided by collaborators in the United States, Italy and Spain. A de-identified subject ID, COVID-19 status, age in years and sex were almost always included in the sample metadata. The material from the prospective study consisted of cDNA or gDNA derived from T cells, B-cell-depleted T cells, or PBMCs. HLA class I and class II types, where available, came from metadata supplied by the sample provider rather than from assay-based typing. The dataset comprised deeply sampled blood TCRbeta repertoires from subjects exposed to, actively infected with, or recovered from COVID-19. A freely available public database, intended as a resource for researchers studying the immune response to SARS-CoV-2, is where the repertoires were released. Samples came from the ongoing ImmuneRACE study (first 160 participants) plus 1,254 subjects from 6 global collaborators. The study at large found these results: Clinical and demographic metadata were provided uncurated, with the amount varying by source and participant.

Of note for this clone: The clone's antigen remains unknown. No base quality values were provided; no much bigger clone lies one nucleotide off.

At one collaborating source in Seattle, patients were enrolled during active infection and were followed longitudinally through the course of disease. The collaborating institutions used their own protocols to collect whole blood in K2EDTA tubes. For TCRbeta analysis, collaborators shipped samples in one of three forms: frozen whole blood, isolated PBMCs, or DNA extracted from either of those sample types. V ends up 7 bases short and J 5 bases short, with an unmatched junction base count of 6. The CDR3 runs 13 residues from the cysteine to the phenylalanine. The sequence is cut down to CDR3 DNA, 39 bases in frame from base 1. CDR1 and CDR2 were assigned from the germline V gene as MNHEY and SVGAGI. TCRbeta CDR3 regions were amplified from genomic DNA using the immunoSEQ Assay, a bias-controlled multiplex PCR. Regarding the original processing steps: The number of nucleated cells in each sample was estimated from the amplification of reference gene primers within the assay. Sequence reads were collapsed and filtered to measure the absolute abundance of every unique TCRbeta CDR3 rearrangement. For each sample, productive Simpson clonality was calculated by taking the square root of Simpson's diversity index across productive rearrangements. In its TCRdb copy, this immuneACCESS table keeps in-frame sequences only and misses some clones. Where compared with another copy, unresolved V genes explain less than half of these, and the others have no known cause. From that table come the V and J calls and clone size; the DNA was used to work out D and trimming. This sample gives about 260,000 clones in total; around 87% of them show up just once. The leading ten clones occupy about 5.2% of the sample.

The V gene is TRBV6-5 and the J gene is TRBJ2-5; 8 bases in the junction line up with TRBD1. The origin of this receptor is an older woman with COVID-19, enrolled during active disease. Input material: peripheral blood. The CDR3 corresponds to CASNQGARETQYF. The base sequence is TGTGCCAGCAATCAGGGGGCGAGGGAGACCCAGTACTTC.